This T cell receptor (beta chain) was documented in a study of blood T cell repertoires in COVID-19. TCRdb keeps only in-frame clones here, not all; method: immunoSEQ multiplex PCR. The sample has roughly 180,000 clones, 70% to 90% seen once. V was cut by 3 bases and J by 5 bases, with 10 bases left in between. CDR3 length equals 13 residues. From germline, CDR1 is SNHLY and CDR2 FYNNEI. This chain uses TRBV2 with TRBJ2-5; unclear D gene. This clonotype was sampled from a man between 65 and 85 years old with active or convalescent COVID-19. The sample consisted of peripheral blood. CDR3 sequence reads: CASSDPSGETQYF. Written as DNA, the CDR3 is TGTGCCAGCAGTGACCCGTCCGGGGAGACCCAGTACTTC.